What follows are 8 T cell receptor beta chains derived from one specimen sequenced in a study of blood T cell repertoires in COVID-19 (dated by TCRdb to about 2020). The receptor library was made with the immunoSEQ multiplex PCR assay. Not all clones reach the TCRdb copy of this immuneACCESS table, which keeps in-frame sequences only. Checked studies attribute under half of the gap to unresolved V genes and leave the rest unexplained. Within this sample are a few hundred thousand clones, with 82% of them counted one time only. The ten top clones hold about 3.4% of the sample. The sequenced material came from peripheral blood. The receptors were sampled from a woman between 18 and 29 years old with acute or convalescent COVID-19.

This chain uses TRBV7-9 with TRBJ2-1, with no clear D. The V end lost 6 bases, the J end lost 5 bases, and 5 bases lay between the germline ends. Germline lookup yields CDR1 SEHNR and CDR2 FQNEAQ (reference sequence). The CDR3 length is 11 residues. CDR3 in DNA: TGTGCCAGCAGATCGGACAATGAGCAGTTCTTC. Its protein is CASRSDNEQFF.

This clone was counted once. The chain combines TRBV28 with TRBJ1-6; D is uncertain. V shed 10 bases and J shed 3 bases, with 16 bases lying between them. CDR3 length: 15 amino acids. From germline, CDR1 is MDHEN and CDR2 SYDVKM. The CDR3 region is CATGSGGLYNSPLHF. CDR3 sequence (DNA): TGTGCCACCGGGAGTGGTGGGCTCTATAATTCACCCCTCCACTTT.

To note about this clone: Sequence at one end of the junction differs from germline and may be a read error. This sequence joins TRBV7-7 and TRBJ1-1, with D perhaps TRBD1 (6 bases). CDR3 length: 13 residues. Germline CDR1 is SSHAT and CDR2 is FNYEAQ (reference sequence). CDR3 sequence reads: CASSRDTNTEAFF. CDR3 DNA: TGTGCTAGCAGCCGGGACACGAACACTGAAGCTTTCTTT.

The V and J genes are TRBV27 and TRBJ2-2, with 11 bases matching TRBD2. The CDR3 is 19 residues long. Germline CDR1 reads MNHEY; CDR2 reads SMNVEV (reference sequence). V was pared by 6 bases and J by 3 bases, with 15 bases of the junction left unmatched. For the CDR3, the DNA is TGTGCCAGCAGACACGACCCCCCCTGGACTAGCGGGTACACCGGGGAGCTGTTTTTT. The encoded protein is CASRHDPPWTSGYTGELFF.

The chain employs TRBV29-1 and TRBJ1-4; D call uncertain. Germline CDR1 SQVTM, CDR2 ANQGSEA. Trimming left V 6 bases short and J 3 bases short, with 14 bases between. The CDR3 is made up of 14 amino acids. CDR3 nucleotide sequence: TGCAGCGTCGGGATCGGAGCTTCTAATGAAAAACTGTTTTTT. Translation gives CSVGIGASNEKLFF. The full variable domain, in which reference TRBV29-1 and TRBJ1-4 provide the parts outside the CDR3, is SAVISQKPSRDICQRGTSLTIQCQVDSQVTMMFWYRQQPGQSLTLIATANQGSEATYESGFVIDKFPISRPNLTFSTLTVSNMSPEDSSIYLCSVGIGASNEKLFFGSGTQLSVL.

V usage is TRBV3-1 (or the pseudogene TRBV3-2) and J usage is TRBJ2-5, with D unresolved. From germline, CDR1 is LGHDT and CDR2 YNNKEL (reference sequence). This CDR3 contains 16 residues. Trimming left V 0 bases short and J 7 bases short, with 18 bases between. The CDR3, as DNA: TGTGCCAGCAGCCAAGATGCCTTGGGCCCTTTAGGGACCCAGTACTTC. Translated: CASSQDALGPLGTQYF.

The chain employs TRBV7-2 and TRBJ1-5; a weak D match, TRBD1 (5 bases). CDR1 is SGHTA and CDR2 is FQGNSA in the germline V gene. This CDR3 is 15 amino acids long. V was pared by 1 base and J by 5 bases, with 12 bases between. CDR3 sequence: CASSLEAGFDQPQHF. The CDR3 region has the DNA TGTGCCAGCAGCTTAGAGGCAGGGTTCGATCAGCCCCAGCATTTT.

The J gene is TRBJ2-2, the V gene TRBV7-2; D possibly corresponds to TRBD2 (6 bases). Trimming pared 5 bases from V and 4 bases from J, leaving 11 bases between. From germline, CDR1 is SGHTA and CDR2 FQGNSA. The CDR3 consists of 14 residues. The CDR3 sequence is CASSPGLRTGELFF. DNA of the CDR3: TGTGCCAGCAGCCCGGGACTCCGCACCGGGGAGCTGTTTTTT.